This record covers a single T cell receptor (beta chain). The target antigen is unknown. The germline V gene encodes CDR1 SGHAT and CDR2 FQNNGV. CDR3 size: 11 residues. V was pared by 5 bases and J by 3 bases, with 3 bases between. The sample belongs to a study of radiotherapy plus CTLA-4 blockade in lung cancer. The wider study: Objective response was observed in about 19% of patients, and disease control in approximately 30%.

Study-level points and caveats: The study found tumor-derived TCR clones expanded in blood after radiotherapy plus ipilimumab. According to reports, early shifts in blood T cell clones, alongside interferon-beta, forecast response most accurately.

The data were produced by immunoSEQ multiplex PCR, yet TCRdb's version contains in-frame clones alone and is incomplete. The sample includes some 60,000 clones, more than 70% of them seen just once. The V gene is TRBV11-2, the J gene TRBJ2-3; no firm D call. The sample consisted of peripheral blood, taken from a patient treated with radiotherapy plus ipilimumab. The source of this sequence is a human donor with non-small cell lung cancer who had a complete response to radiotherapy plus ipilimumab. The CDR3 protein is CASSHTDTQYF. The CDR3 DNA reads TGTGCCAGCAGCCATACAGATACGCAGTATTTT.